A selection of T cell receptor beta chains follows, all from one sample in a study of tumor-infiltrating lymphocytes in primary liver carcinoma. TCRdb itself ran the multiplex PCR reads through MiXCR, one entry per CDR3 protein. The sample includes about 99,000 distinct CDR3 sequences, roughly 69% of them seen just once. Sequencing used liver tumor tissue from sampling region 5. Source of these receptors: a woman aged 55-69 years with primary liver carcinoma and hepatitis B virus infection. CDR3s include the opening cysteine and the closing phenylalanine or tryptophan. The D gene is left open where the match is weak. Part of the rows lack a size; the others show once, few, many or a class for expanded clones.

size,V,D,J,DNA,CDR3
.,TRBV6-5,.,TRBJ1-2,TGTGCCAGCTGTTACGGGGGACCAGGCTATGGCTACACCTTC,CASCYGGPGYGYTF
few,TRBV7-3,TRBD1,TRBJ2-5,TGTGCCAGCAGCCTACAGGGGGTCGGAGAGACCCAGTACTTC,CASSLQGVGETQYF
.,TRBV15,TRBD1,TRBJ2-1,TGTGCCACCAGCAGAGAACCGACAGGGCGCAATGAGCAGTTCTTC,CATSREPTGRNEQFF
once,TRBV11-2,.,TRBJ2-1,TGTATCAGCAGCTTAGAGTCAGGGTTCAACAATGAGCAGTTCTTC,CISSLESGFNNEQFF
.,TRBV7-9,TRBD1,TRBJ2-4,TGTGCCAGCAGCTTAGAAGCGGGACAGGGAGGTATTCAGTACTTC,CASSLEAGQGGIQYF
once,TRBV7-9,.,TRBJ2-3,TGTGTCAGCAGCATCCCCTTACGGGTCGATAATACGCAGTATTTT,CVSSIPLRVDNTQYF
few,TRBV7-3,TRBD2,TRBJ2-4,TGTGCCAGCAGCTTAGTCGGGGGGAACATTCAGTACTTC,CASSLVGGNIQYF
many,TRBV5-8,.,TRBJ2-7,TGTGCCAGCAGCTTGTCCCCAGGAGCCTCCTACGAGCAGTACTTC,CASSLSPGASYEQYF
.,TRBV4-2,TRBD2,TRBJ2-5,TGCGCCAGCAGCCAAACCGGGACTATGAATATCCCAGAGACCCAGTACTTC,CASSQTGTMNIPETQYF
.,TRBV20-1,TRBD2,TRBJ2-3,TGCAGTGCAAAGGCTAGCGGGAGGGATACGCAGTATTTT,CSAKASGRDTQYF
.,TRBV5-4,.,TRBJ2-1,TGTGCCAGCAGTTTCCCCGTGACTAGGGGCAATGAGGAGTTCTTC,CASSFPVTRGNEEFF
.,TRBV12-3/TRBV12-4,.,TRBJ2-2,TGTGCCAGGAGTTTGCGGAGGGCGGACACCGGGGAGCTCTTTTTT,CARSLRRADTGELFF
.,TRBV29-1,TRBD1,TRBJ2-3,TGCGGCGTTGGCGGGACAGGAGCAAGCACAGATACGCAGTATTTT,CGVGGTGASTDTQYF
many,TRBV28,.,TRBJ1-1,TGTGCCAGCAGTTTATTATCCGGGGCTGAAGCTTTCTTT,CASSLLSGAEAFF
many,TRBV5-4,.,TRBJ1-2,TGTGCCAGCAGCTTGGCAGGGTCATATGGCTACACCTTC,CASSLAGSYGYTF
.,TRBV11-3,TRBD2,TRBJ2-1,TGTGCCAGCAGCTTAGTGTCGAGGACTAGCGCCGTCTATGAGCAGTTCTTC,CASSLVSRTSAVYEQFF
.,TRBV28,.,TRBJ2-1,TGTGCCAGCAGGCCAAGGGGAGGTGGCGTCAAGCAGTTCTTC,CASRPRGGGVKQFF
few,TRBV5-1,TRBD2,TRBJ2-2,TGCGCCAGCAGCCTGGCTAGCGGGGTCTACACCGGGGAGCTGTTTTTT,CASSLASGVYTGELFF
.,TRBV11-2,.,TRBJ1-2,TGTGCCAGCAACTTAGACCTAGGGGCCAACTACGGCTACACCTTC,CASNLDLGANYGYTF
many,TRBV5-1,.,TRBJ2-1,TGCGCCAGCAGCTTGGACGCTCAGTACAATGAGCAGTTCTTC,CASSLDAQYNEQFF
.,TRBV29-1,.,TRBJ2-3,TGCAACGTTGGGCGGATTGACACATATACGCAGTATTTT,CNVGRIDTYTQYF
few,TRBV11-2,.,TRBJ2-7,TGTGCCAGCAGCTTCATGGGTCGGTACGAAGAGTACTTC,CASSFMGRYEEYF
many,TRBV5-4,.,TRBJ2-2,TGTGCCAGCAGCACAAAACAGGGAACGGGCGGGGAGCTGTTTTTT,CASSTKQGTGGELFF
.,TRBV11-2,TRBD2,TRBJ2-1,TGTGCCAGCAGCTTGCCGGGACTATGTGACAATGAGCAGCTCTTC,CASSLPGLCDNEQLF
.,TRBV11-3,.,TRBJ2-7,TGTGCCAGCAGCTTTGACCAGGGCCTTATCAGCGAACAGTACTTC,CASSFDQGLISEQYF
.,TRBV2,.,TRBJ1-1,TGTGCCAGCAGTGAGTGGGGTGGCGCTTTCTTT,CASSEWGGAFF
.,TRBV11-2,.,TRBJ2-5,TGTGTCAGCAGCTTACGACTAGTACGGCAAGAGACCCGGTACTTC,CVSSLRLVRQETRYF
many,TRBV5-5,.,TRBJ1-1,TGTGCCAGCAGCGGGATGATAGGGACTGCGAACACTGAAGCTTTCTTT,CASSGMIGTANTEAFF
.,TRBV5-4,.,TRBJ2-6,.,CASSDGWGRGANVLTF
once,TRBV5-6,.,TRBJ2-5,TGTGCCAGCAGCTTGTATACGGTGGGCTTGGGGACCCAGTACTTC,CASSLYTVGLGTQYF
.,TRBV5-1,.,TRBJ2-2,TGCGCCAGCAGTGCTCAACTCACTGCGAACACCGGGGAGCTGTTTTTT,CASSAQLTANTGELFF
.,TRBV11-3,TRBD2,TRBJ2-5,TGTGCCAGGAGCTTAGGGGGACTAGCGGTACCCCTCACCTTCCAAGAGACCCAGTATTTC,CARSLGGLAVPLTFQETQYF
.,TRBV11-2,TRBD2,TRBJ2-1,TGTGCCAGCAGCTTAGATCCGGGGCTAGCGGGGCAGCTCTTC,CASSLDPGLAGQLF
.,TRBV11-2,.,TRBJ2-1,TGCGCCAGCGACTCTTCGAGCTCCTACAATAAGCAGTTCTTC,CASDSSSSYNKQFF
.,TRBV5-1,.,TRBJ2-7,TGCGCCAGCGGCTTGGACATGTACGAGCAGTACTTC,CASGLDMYEQYF
many,TRBV6-5,.,TRBJ1-6,TGTGCCAGCAGCCAGAGTGTGGGCGTTGGGGATAATCGACCCCTCCACTTT,CASSQSVGVGDNRPLHF
.,TRBV6-5,TRBD1,TRBJ2-3,TGTGCCAGCAGTTTTGGGACAGGGGGCACAGATACGCAGTATTTC,CASSFGTGGTDTQYF
.,TRBV28,TRBD2,TRBJ2-1,TGTGCTGGCATAGGGCGGGGGGCCTACAATGAGCAGTTCTTC,CAGIGRGAYNEQFF
.,TRBV14,TRBD1,TRBJ1-1,TGTGACAGCAGCCAAATGACAGGGAGCTTAGAAGCTTTCTTT,CDSSQMTGSLEAFF
.,TRBV10-1,.,TRBJ2-7,TGCGCCAGCAGTGAGACACCTTCGGGAGAGCGGTACTTC,CASSETPSGERYF
.,TRBV6-6,.,TRBJ2-7,TGTGCCAGCAGTTACCCGAAGGGCTACAAGCAGTACTTC,CASSYPKGYKQYF
.,TRBV11-3,.,TRBJ2-5,TGTACCAGCAGCTTAAACACAGGGACCCAGTACTTC,CTSSLNTGTQYF
many,TRBV7-9,.,TRBJ2-3,TGTGCCAGCAGCTTACGGGAGGATACGCAGTATTTT,CASSLREDTQYF
.,TRBV11-3,.,TRBJ1-4,TGTGCCAGCATCATCACGGTAGAGGACGGTGAAAAACTGTTTTTT,CASIITVEDGEKLFF
medium-sized,TRBV11-1,.,TRBJ2-7,TGTGCCAGCAGCTTAGACAGGAAAGAGCAGTACTTC,CASSLDRKEQYF
.,TRBV7-9,.,TRBJ2-3,TGTGCCAGCAGCTTGGATGGGCGAAGCACAGATACGCAGTATTTT,CASSLDGRSTDTQYF
many,TRBV6-1,.,TRBJ2-7,TGTGCCAGCAGTGCGTACAGGGGGGGAAGCTACGAGCAGTACTTC,CASSAYRGGSYEQYF
few,TRBV6-1,TRBD1,TRBJ1-1,TGTGCCAGCAGTGAATGCCAGGGGGGCACTGAAGCTTTATTT,CASSECQGGTEALF
many,TRBV2,.,TRBJ1-1,TGTGCCAGCACCGATACGGGAACTGAAGCTTTCTTT,CASTDTGTEAFF
.,TRBV2,.,TRBJ2-7,TGTGCCGCCGGGTCCGGGCGTGAGCAGTACTTC,CAAGSGREQYF
many,TRBV28,.,TRBJ2-3,TGTGCCAGCAGTCAAACCGGGAGAGGGGGCACAGATACGCAGTATTTT,CASSQTGRGGTDTQYF
few,TRBV28,TRBD2,TRBJ2-3,TGTGCCAGCAAGGGTTGGGGAGGGGCCACAGATACGCAGTATTTT,CASKGWGGATDTQYF
many,TRBV29-1,.,TRBJ2-1,TGCAGCGTAGGGACAAGAAGCTCCTACAATGAGCAGTTCTTC,CSVGTRSSYNEQFF
.,TRBV5-5,TRBD2,TRBJ2-1,TGTGCCAACAGCCCATTTCTGCGACCCGGGACTAGCACGTACAATGAGCAGTTCTTC,CANSPFLRPGTSTYNEQFF
.,TRBV11-2,TRBD1,TRBJ1-3,TGTACCAGCAGCTCAGGCCCGGACAGGGAAGCGTACTCTGGAAACACCATATATTTT,CTSSSGPDREAYSGNTIYF